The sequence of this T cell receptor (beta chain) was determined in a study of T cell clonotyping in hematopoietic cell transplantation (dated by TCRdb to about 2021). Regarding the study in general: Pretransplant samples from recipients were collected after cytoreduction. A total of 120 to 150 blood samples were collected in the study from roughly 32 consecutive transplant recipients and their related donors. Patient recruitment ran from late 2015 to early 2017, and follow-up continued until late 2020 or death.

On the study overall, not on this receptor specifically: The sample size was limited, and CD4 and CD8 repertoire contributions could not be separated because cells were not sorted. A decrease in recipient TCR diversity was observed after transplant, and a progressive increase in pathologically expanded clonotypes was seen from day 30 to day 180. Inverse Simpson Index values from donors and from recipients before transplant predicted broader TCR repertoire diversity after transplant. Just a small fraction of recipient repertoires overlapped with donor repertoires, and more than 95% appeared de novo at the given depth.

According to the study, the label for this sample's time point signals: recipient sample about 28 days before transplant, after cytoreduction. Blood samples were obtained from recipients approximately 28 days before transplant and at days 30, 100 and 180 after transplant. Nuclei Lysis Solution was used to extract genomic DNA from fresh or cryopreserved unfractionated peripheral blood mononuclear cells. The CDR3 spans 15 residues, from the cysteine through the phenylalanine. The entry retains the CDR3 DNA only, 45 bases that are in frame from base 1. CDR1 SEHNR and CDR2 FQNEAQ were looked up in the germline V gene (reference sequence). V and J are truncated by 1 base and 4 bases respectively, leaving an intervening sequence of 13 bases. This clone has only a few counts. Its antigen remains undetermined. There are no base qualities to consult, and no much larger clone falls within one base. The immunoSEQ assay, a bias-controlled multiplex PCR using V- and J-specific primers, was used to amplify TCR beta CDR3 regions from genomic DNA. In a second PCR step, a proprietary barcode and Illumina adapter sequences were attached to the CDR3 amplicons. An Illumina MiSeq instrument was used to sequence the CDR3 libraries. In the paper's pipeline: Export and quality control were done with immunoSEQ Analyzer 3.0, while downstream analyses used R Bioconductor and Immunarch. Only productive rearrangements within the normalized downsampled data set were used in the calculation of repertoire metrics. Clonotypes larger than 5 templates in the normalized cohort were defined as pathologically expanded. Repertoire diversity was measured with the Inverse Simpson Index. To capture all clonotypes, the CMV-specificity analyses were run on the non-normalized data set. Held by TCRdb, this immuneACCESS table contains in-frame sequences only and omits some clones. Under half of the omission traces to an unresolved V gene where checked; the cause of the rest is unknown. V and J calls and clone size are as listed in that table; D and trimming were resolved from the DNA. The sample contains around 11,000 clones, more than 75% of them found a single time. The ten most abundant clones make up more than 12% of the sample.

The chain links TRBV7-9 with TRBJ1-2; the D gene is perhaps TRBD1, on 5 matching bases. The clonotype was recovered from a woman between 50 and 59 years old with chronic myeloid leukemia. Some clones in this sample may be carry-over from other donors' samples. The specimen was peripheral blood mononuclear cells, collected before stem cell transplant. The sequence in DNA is TGTGCCAGCAGCTTAGAGGCCGGGACCCTCTATGGCTACACCTTC. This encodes CASSLEAGTLYGYTF. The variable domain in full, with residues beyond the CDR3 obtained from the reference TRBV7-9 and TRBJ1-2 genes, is DTGVSQNPRHKITKRGQNVTFRCDPISEHNRLYWYRQTLGQGPEFLTYFQNEAQLEKSRLLSDRFSAERPKGSFSTLEIQRTEQGDSAMYLCASSLEAGTLYGYTFGSGTRLTVV.